This entry describes one T cell receptor (beta chain). Its cognate antigen has yet to be identified. Base qualities are not provided; no much larger clone lies one nucleotide away. The sample comes from a study of cytomegalovirus exposure and HLA in healthy donors listed by TCRdb under 2017. With respect to the entire study: An earlier analysis of several hundred of the donors reported 276 Gb of sequence data and about 120 million unique TCR beta sequences obtained from some 200 million T cells. HLA typing covered class I and class II loci at four-digit resolution. Typing coverage varied by locus: 629-630 donors for A, B, C, DRB1 and DQB1; roughly 500 for DQA1; about 590 for DPA1; 400 to 480 for DPB1. The study profiled the T cell repertoires of around 700 subjects by immunosequencing and related them to cytomegalovirus serostatus. The study aimed to test whether signatures of past pathogen exposure could be identified by cataloging public T cell receptors. In a later genetic analysis, genome-wide SNP genotypes for about 55% of the roughly 700 donors were used, and that subset was treated as a discovery cohort. Rather than using new phenotypic data, the later analysis identified candidate immune exposures from TCR beta sequences and from how often those sequences occurred across donors. Four or five DR-DQ haplotypes were treated as single units for association and clustering because of strong linkage in the cohort. Donor age, sex, ethnicity and CMV serostatus were collected together with the repertoire data. In an earlier analysis of a few hundred of the donors, high-throughput TCR beta sequencing was used to judge whether each TCR beta V gene segment behaved as functional or pseudogenic. To predict cytomegalovirus infection status, the study brought together high-throughput TCR immunosequencing, statistical association of individual TCRs with disease status, and machine learning. An early release covering more than 500 HLA-typed donors comprised approximately 290 gigabases of sequencing data and 85 million to 100 million unique TCR sequences. Among over 350 genotyped donors of the cohort, an average of around 240,000 unique TCR beta nucleotide sequences were sequenced per donor, roughly 20% of them non-productive. The genetic ancestry cluster associated with self-reported Caucasian donors included about four fifths of the roughly 410 genotyped donors. To study patterns of TCR occurrence, a later analysis re-analyzed previously published TCR beta repertoires from around 670 donors and added high-resolution HLA genotyping. Every discovery cohort repertoire had been produced on one sequencing platform. Along with the roughly 700-subject first cohort, a separate validation cohort of 120 different subjects was used.

The cohort was made up of about 610 healthy bone marrow donors. At the time of sampling, all cohort members were nominally healthy, though unrecorded immune exposures were likely present. The donor tested CMV seronegative, placing the donor among the 300 to 450 seronegative members of the cohort. Each donor provided a peripheral blood sample, and peripheral blood mononuclear cells were used for TCR beta sequencing. Genomic DNA extraction from the blood cell samples was performed with the Qiagen DNeasy Blood Extraction Kit. Libraries were made using the immunoSEQ multiplex PCR assay. A mixture of 60 forward primers for TCR Vbeta segments and 13 reverse primers for TCR Jbeta segments was used in the multiplex PCR. The CDR3 region of rearranged TCR beta genes was amplified from genomic DNA by a multiplex PCR assay. Amplified TCR beta libraries were sequenced as 87-base-pair reads on the Illumina HiSeq System. The authors processed their data as follows. A later analysis tallied 70 million to 100 million unique TCR beta chains across the 700 or so repertoires, and 10 million to 11 million of those chains were shared by two or more donors. Raw reads were error-corrected and collapsed into unique sequences with a nearest-neighbor algorithm that merged closely related sequences to remove PCR and sequencing errors. V, D and J gene segments were assigned by aligning CDR3 sequences to IMGT reference sequences. For a sequence to be retained, a match of at least six nucleotides to both a V gene segment and a J gene segment was required. A rearrangement was called productive if the CDR3 had no stop codons and remained in frame with V and J, and every other rearrangement was called non-productive. CDR3 was defined by IMGT convention, running from the second conserved V-encoded cysteine to the conserved J-encoded phenylalanine. Sequences without an unambiguous match to a single V gene segment were excluded from the earlier analysis of 500 to 700 of the donors. In an earlier analysis of approximately 590 of the donors, V segments were called functional above 56.7% productive rearrangements and were called segregating when the between-donor standard deviation exceeded 5%. A statistical classification framework was developed to diagnose cytomegalovirus status using the catalog of TCR beta chain sequences. In a later analysis, TCR nucleotide sequences were compared against IMGT/GENE-DB human TR gene sequences so that V and J genes could be assigned. In a later analysis, CDR3 sequences and most-parsimonious VDJ recombination scenarios were assigned using the TCRdist pipeline. In a later analysis, each TCR beta chain was defined by its CDR3 amino acid sequence together with its V-gene family, and reads without a unique V-gene family were excluded. To address suspected cross-contamination and a sequencing artifact, a later analysis removed roughly 640 highly shared, low-generation-probability nucleotide sequences. In a later analysis, a clonal expansion index was calculated for each public chain from normalized within-repertoire ranks of inferred template counts. In a later analysis, generation probabilities were computed with a VDJ recombination model fitted to out-of-frame rearrangements, and the resulting probabilities were checked against IGoR. A later analysis scored TCR-TCR, TCR-HLA and TCR-CMV co-occurrence with hypergeometric tests, applying a repertoire-size bias correction to TCR pairs. A later analysis estimated false discovery rates by permuting HLA or CMV assignments 20 times. A later analysis grouped co-occurring TCRs with DBSCAN, adding TCRdist sequence similarity when clustering within HLA-allele-positive subsets. Co-occurrence clustering excluded repertoires with fewer than 30,000 or more than 120,000 public chains, plus five with anomalous nucleotide sharing. Not all clones reach the TCRdb copy of this immuneACCESS table, which keeps in-frame sequences only. Checked studies attribute under half of the gap to unresolved V genes and leave the rest unexplained. Clonal size and the V and J genes are those of that table, whereas D and trimming came from the DNA. This sample lists approximately 250,000 clones; just under 80% were detected once. Of the sample, approximately 0.47% is held by the ten largest clones.

Study-wide findings and limitations: The authors suggested that the approach could potentially be generalized to other disease states and immunological phenotypes. An association between a missense DCLRE1C variant and V-gene and J-gene trimming of TCR beta chains was found in a later genetic analysis and replicated in an independent cohort. Strong co-occurrence of HLA alleles, especially DR and DQ, made assigning TCR associations to individual alleles difficult. Because counts were too low, roughly 16 rarely observed V segments, including chromosome 9 orphons, were left out of the earlier analysis of 587 of the donors. A cluster of highly shared sequence variants was judged likely to represent a technical artifact of the sequencing pipeline. Linkage disequilibrium might explain the correlated functional status among segregating V segments, but an unknown experimental factor could not be ruled out. The study listed 150 to 200 TCR beta chains as associated with cytomegalovirus. A few of the identified cytomegalovirus-associated TCR beta chains were confirmed in vitro to be specific for cytomegalovirus antigens. Roughly uniform sequencing depth across donors was assumed in presence/absence analyses, although this assumption may not hold. In an earlier analysis of 587 of the donors, most TCR beta V segments appeared in productive rearrangements about 87% or about 30% of the time, broadly matching IMGT annotations. Because some donors lacked HLA typing at each locus, the association tests relied only on the typed subset. A further reported finding was that TCR beta sequences accurately predicted the HLA-A and HLA-B alleles for most subjects in the first cohort. For the cohort, immune exposure information was limited to CMV serostatus. The cohort was sequenced for TCR beta chains only, and without alpha or paired-chain data the features that could be detected were limited. A later analysis found that HLA-associated TCR beta chains were more clonally expanded and had lower generation probabilities than equally common non-associated chains. The classifier was reported to diagnose cytomegalovirus status with high specificity and sensitivity in both the original and validation cohorts. In a later genetic analysis, fewer N-insertions in productive TCRs were reported among donors in an Asian-associated ancestry cluster than the roughly 700-donor mean. Specific HLA alleles were associated with 15,000 to 20,000 TCR beta sequences at a false discovery rate of 0.05 in a later analysis. A later analysis found that most CMV-associated TCR beta chains appeared HLA-restricted, with HLA associations seemingly driven largely by CMV exposure. Across donors, most TCR sequences were observed very rarely, whereas some public TCRs were present in many individuals. A later analysis reported that several top co-occurrence clusters appeared linked to parvovirus B19, influenza, CMV and Epstein-Barr virus. A later analysis found that TCR association rates varied across HLA loci, with DRB1 alleles showing the most associated TCRs and HLA-C alleles the fewest.

Sequencing was done on a sample of PBMCs. The sequence was obtained from a boy younger than 18 in good health and CMV-seronegative.

The DNA sequence is as follows: TGTGCCAGCAGTCCGACAGGGGGCAACAGTGGCTACACCTTC. The resulting protein is CASSPTGGNSGYTF. Recombination linked TRBV6-5 to TRBJ1-2, and 10 bases in between align with TRBD1. Relative to germline, V is missing 5 bases and J is missing 7 bases, with 7 bases of the junction outside any gene match. From its cysteine to its phenylalanine, the CDR3 spans 14 amino acids. Only the CDR3 region is kept as DNA, spanning 42 bases read in frame from base 1. The germline V gene provides CDR1 MNHEY and CDR2 SVGAGI.